What follows are 5 T cell receptor beta chains derived from one specimen sequenced in a study of T-cell memory formation after mild COVID-19. One entry per CDR3 protein results from TCRdb running MiXCR on the 5' RACE reads. The sample contains 550,000 to 650,000 distinct CDR3 sequences, around 16% of which appear only once. The sample taken for sequencing was PBMCs or a T cell subset sorted from them (not recorded which). These receptors came from an adult woman who had mild COVID-19 (a few samples of this study predate the infection). Cell type and time point are not known.

This clonotype appeared many times. V is TRBV12-3 or TRBV12-4 and J is TRBJ2-1; D uncertain. The CDR3 runs 15 residues. V was pared by 2 bases and J by 0 bases, with 8 bases between. The CDR3 loop is CASSLPQLSYNEQFF. DNA of the CDR3: TGTGCCAGCAGTTTACCTCAACTCTCCTACAATGAGCAGTTCTTC.

As DNA, the CDR3 is TGTGCCAGCAGCTGGGGAATTAGCAATCAGCCCCAGCATTTT. Its protein product is CASSWGISNQPQHF. The V call is TRBV2, the J call TRBJ1-5; D not certain. The CDR3 runs to 14 residues. Deletions cut 6 bases from V and 0 bases from J, with 9 bases between. Germline assignment: CDR1 SNHLY and CDR2 FYNNEI.

The genes are TRBV4-1 and TRBJ1-4, with unresolved D. There are 13 residues in the CDR3. CDR1 MGHRA and CDR2 YSYEKL come from the germline V gene. V was pared by 4 bases and J by 8 bases, with 11 bases between. This CDR3 is CASSLHSGEKLFF. The CDR3 region has the DNA TGCGCCAGCAGCCTCCACAGCGGCGAAAAACTGTTTTTT.

The gene calls are TRBV18 and TRBJ2-3; D unresolved. The CDR3 spans 17 residues. Germline-derived CDR1 and CDR2 are KGHSH and LQKENI. The V end was cut by 0 bases, the J end by 2 bases, with 15 bases between. As DNA, the CDR3 is TGTGCCAGCTCACCACCTGGGGTTGTTGGGGACACAGATACGCAGTATTTT. Protein sequence: CASSPPGVVGDTDTQYF.

This clonotype was found a few times. The genes are TRBV12-3 or TRBV12-4 and TRBJ1-5; 9 bases agree with TRBD1. The J segment lost 5 bases and the V segment lost 5 bases, leaving 10 bases of the junction unmatched. This CDR3 region has 16 residues. The CDR3 region is CASSQSRDRVYQPQHF. The DNA of the CDR3 is TGTGCCAGCAGTCAAAGCAGGGACAGGGTATATCAGCCCCAGCATTTT.